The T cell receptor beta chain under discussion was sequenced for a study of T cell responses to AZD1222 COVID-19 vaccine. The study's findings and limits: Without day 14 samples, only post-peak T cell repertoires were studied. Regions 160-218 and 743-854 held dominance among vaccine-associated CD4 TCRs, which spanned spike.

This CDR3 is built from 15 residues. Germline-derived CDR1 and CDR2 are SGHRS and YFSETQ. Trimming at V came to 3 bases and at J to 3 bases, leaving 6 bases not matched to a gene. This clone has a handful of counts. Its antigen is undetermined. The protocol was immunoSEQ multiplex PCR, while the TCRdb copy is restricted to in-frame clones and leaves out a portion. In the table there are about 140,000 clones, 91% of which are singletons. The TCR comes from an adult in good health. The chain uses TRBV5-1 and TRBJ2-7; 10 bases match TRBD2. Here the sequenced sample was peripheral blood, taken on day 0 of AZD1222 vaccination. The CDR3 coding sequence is TGCGCCAGCAGCTCCCTAGCGGGAGTTTACTACGAGCAGTACTTC. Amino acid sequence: CASSSLAGVYYEQYF.